The present entry profiles one TCR beta chain with its context. Germline CDR1 reads SNHLY; CDR2 reads FYNNEI. This CDR3 region has 15 residues. The trim removed 6 bases at V and 2 bases at J, leaving 9 bases unmatched. This specimen belongs to a study of blood T cell repertoires in COVID-19. TCRdb's table, derived via immunoSEQ multiplex PCR, lists solely in-frame clones and lacks some. The data contain 130,000 to 150,000 clones, over 60% of them singletons. This sequence was found in an older man with acute or convalescent COVID-19. What was sequenced was peripheral blood. V usage is TRBV2 and J usage is TRBJ1-2; 7 bases match TRBD1. CDR3 sequence reads: CASSRSPGQNYGYTF. DNA of the CDR3: TGTGCCAGCAGCCGGAGTCCGGGACAGAACTATGGCTACACCTTC.